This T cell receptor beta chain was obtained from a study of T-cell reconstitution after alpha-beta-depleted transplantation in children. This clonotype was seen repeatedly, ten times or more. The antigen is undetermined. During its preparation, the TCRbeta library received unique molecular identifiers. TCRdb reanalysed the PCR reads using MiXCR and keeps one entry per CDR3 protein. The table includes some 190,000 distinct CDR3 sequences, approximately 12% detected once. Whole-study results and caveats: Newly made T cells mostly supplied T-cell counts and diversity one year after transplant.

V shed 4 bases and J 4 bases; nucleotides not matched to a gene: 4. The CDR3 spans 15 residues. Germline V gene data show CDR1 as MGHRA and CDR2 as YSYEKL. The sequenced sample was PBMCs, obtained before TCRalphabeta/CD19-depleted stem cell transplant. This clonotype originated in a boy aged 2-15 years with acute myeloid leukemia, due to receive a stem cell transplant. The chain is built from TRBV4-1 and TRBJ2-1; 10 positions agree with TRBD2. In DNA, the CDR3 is TGCGCCAGCAGCCGCGAGGGACTAGCGTACAATGAGCAGTTCTTC. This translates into CASSREGLAYNEQFF.